This record concerns one T cell receptor beta chain sequence. No antigen is known for it. This sample also contains other DNA sequences that code for the same CDR3. This specimen comes from a study of shared clonotypes between healthy human individuals. In the study overall: Serving as donors were two women and a few men, whose ages spanned 18 to 49.

Points from the study as a whole: Among donors, the sharing of clonotypes was expected to be influenced by sequencing depth.

CDR1 and CDR2 from the germline V gene are SGHTA and FQGNSA. The length of the CDR3 is 14 residues. Trimming took off 1 base at V and 1 base at J, with 8 bases between the two ends. The assay used deep level. How the authors handled the data: Junction-only sequences without quality scores came from ImmunoSEQ, so filtering differed. The table came from immunoSEQ multiplex PCR; TCRdb's copy has only in-frame clones and leaves some out. V, J and clone size are those of that table, while D and trimming were read from the DNA. The data hold around 2.3 million clones, with around 95% observed a single time.

This TCR derives from a young man in good health. Source material: naive CD4+ T cells sorted from blood. Subset denoted: CD45RA+ positively selected. The chain uses TRBV7-2 and TRBJ2-7; unclear D gene. The CDR3 region has the DNA TGTGCCAGCAGCTTAGTGGCCGGATCCTACGAGCAGTACTTC. Translation: CASSLVAGSYEQYF.